A single sample is the source of the 22 T cell receptor beta chains below, sequenced in a study of blood T cell repertoires in COVID-19. Method: immunoSEQ multiplex PCR; TCRdb's copy keeps in-frame clones and lacks some. The data hold roughly 120,000 clones, with 88% observed a single time. Sequencing input: peripheral blood. Receptors originate from a woman in her fifties or sixties with active or convalescent COVID-19.

V and J are TRBV7-2 and TRBJ2-1, with TRBD2 identical over 8 bases. CDR1 is SGHTA and CDR2 is FQGNSA in the germline V gene. Losses at the gene ends were 4 bases for V and 0 bases for J; bases not matched to a gene: 11. The CDR3 sequence is 18 residues long. In DNA form, the CDR3 reads TGTGCCAGCAGCTCCCGGAAGAAAGCGGGAGACTCCTACAATGAGCAGTTCTTC. This sequence encodes CASSSRKKAGDSYNEQFF.

The chain is built from TRBV11-3 and TRBJ2-3; 7 bases fit TRBD2. The germline CDR1 and CDR2 sequences are SGHNT and YENEEA. Trimming removed 5 bases from V and 1 base from J; junction bases left unmatched: 6. The CDR3 is 15 amino acids. The CDR3 DNA reads as TGTGCCAGCAGCCCCCGCGGGGGAGGCACAGATACGCAGTATTTT. Translating gives CASSPRGGGTDTQYF.

A word on this clone: At the DNA level, this CDR3 is encoded by other sequences in the same sample as well. The V and J genes are TRBV28 and TRBJ1-2; 9 positions match TRBD1. The CDR3 is made up of 13 amino acids. Losses at the gene ends were 6 bases for V and 5 bases for J; bases not matched to a gene: 4. The V gene's germline CDR1 is MDHEN and CDR2 SYDVKM. The DNA for the CDR3 is TGTGCCAGCAGCTGGGGACAGGGTTATGGCTACACCTTC. As protein: CASSWGQGYGYTF.

The V call is TRBV7-2, the J call TRBJ2-3, with D perhaps matching TRBD2 (7 bases). The CDR3 length is 17 residues. V was shortened by 2 bases and J by 2 bases, with 17 bases between the two germline ends. Germline CDR1 and CDR2: SGHTA and FQGNSA. In nucleotides, the CDR3 is TGTGCCAGCAGCTTATTCATCGACGGGGGGCCCACAGATACGCAGTATTTT. Translation gives CASSLFIDGGPTDTQYF.

J is TRBJ2-1 and V is TRBV19; 14 bases fit TRBD2. Trimming took 5 bases from V and 8 from J; bases not matched to a gene: 14. Looked up from germline, CDR1 is LNHDA and CDR2 is SQIVND (reference sequence). The CDR3 is 18 amino acids. The CDR3 sequence: CASSLPGLAGESNYEQFF. As DNA, the CDR3 is TGTGCCAGTAGTCTGCCGGGACTAGCGGGAGAAAGTAATTATGAGCAGTTCTTC.

This clone was seen just once. This rearrangement joins TRBV4-2 to TRBJ2-6; D gene unclear. CDR3 length equals 15 residues. Germline values: CDR1 LGHNA, CDR2 YNFKEQ. Trimming pared 5 bases from V and 4 bases from J, leaving 12 bases between. Written as DNA, the CDR3 is TGTGCCAGCAGCGCGGCTCTGAACGGGGCCAACGTCCTGACTTTC. Encoded protein: CASSAALNGANVLTF.

This rearrangement joins TRBV7-2 to TRBJ1-1; 7 bases match TRBD1. V lost 3 bases to trimming and J lost 6 bases; unmatched junction nucleotides: 7. The CDR3 runs to 14 residues. Germline V CDR1 and CDR2: SGHTA, FQGNSA. DNA of the CDR3: TGTGCCAGCAGCTTCGGAGGGGGCTTCGCTGAAGCTTTCTTT. Translated, it gives CASSFGGGFAEAFF.

The rearrangement joins TRBV10-3 to TRBJ2-2; D unclear. The CDR3 is made up of 11 amino acids. Per the germline V gene, CDR1 is ENHRY and CDR2 is SYGVKD. Trimming left V 4 bases short and J 9 bases short, with 6 bases between. The CDR3 loop reads CAISVSRELFF. Written as DNA, the CDR3 is TGTGCCATCAGTGTGAGCAGGGAGCTGTTTTTT.

This clone was detected only a few times. The CDR3 DNA sequence: TGTGCCAGTAGTAGATCGCCACGGGGGGCTAATGAAAAACTGTTTTTT. Translating gives CASSRSPRGANEKLFF. The chain employs TRBV19 and TRBJ1-4; tentatively, D is TRBD1 (5 bases). V shed 4 bases and J shed 3 bases, with 15 bases lying between them. Germline assignment: CDR1 LNHDA and CDR2 SQIVND (reference sequence). This CDR3 is built from 16 residues.

V usage is TRBV10-3 and J usage is TRBJ2-1, with 8 bases identical to TRBD1. The CDR3 runs 13 residues. In germline, CDR1 is ENHRY, CDR2 SYGVKD. Losses at the gene ends were 5 bases for V and 7 bases for J; bases not matched to a gene: 4. CDR3 in amino acids: CAISRTGINEQFF. The CDR3 DNA sequence: TGTGCCATCAGTCGGACAGGGATTAATGAGCAGTTCTTC.

The chain joins TRBV28 to TRBJ2-7; perhaps TRBD2 as D (6 bases). Germline lookup yields CDR1 MDHEN and CDR2 SYDVKM. The CDR3 has 16 amino acids. V lost 10 bases to trimming and J lost 2 bases, with 24 bases between them. The CDR3 DNA reads TGTGCCACCATTGCCCCCGGGGGTCCTAGCCCCTACGAGCAGTACTTC. Protein sequence: CATIAPGGPSPYEQYF. Based on the CDR3 plus reference TRBV28 and TRBJ2-7, the full variable domain is DVKVTQSSRYLVKRTGEKVFLECVQDMDHENMFWYRQDPGLGLRLIYFSYDVKMKEKGDIPEGYSVSREKKERFSLILESASTNQTSMYLCATIAPGGPSPYEQYFGPGTRLTVT.

The chain couples TRBV6-2 or TRBV6-3 to TRBJ1-4; a weak D match, TRBD1 (6 bases). V was cut by 0 bases and J by 7 bases, with 12 bases left in between. The CDR3 consists of 15 residues. CDR1 MNHEY and CDR2 SVGEGT come from the germline V gene. CDR3 in DNA: TGTGCCAGCAGTTACTCGTACAGGGTTATTGAAAAACTGTTTTTT. It translates to CASSYSYRVIEKLFF.

The rearrangement links TRBV7-9 to TRBJ2-3; no clear D gene. Trimming shortened V by 4 bases and J by 0 bases, and 17 bases separated the two germline ends. Germline CDR1 and CDR2: SEHNR and FQNEAQ (reference sequence). The CDR3 loop spans 17 amino acids. The CDR3 region has the DNA TGTGCCAGCAGCTCCGGGTCCCTCCCCCATAGCACAGATACGCAGTATTTT. This codes for CASSSGSLPHSTDTQYF.

This chain uses TRBV9 with TRBJ2-5; D is perhaps TRBD2 (5 bases). This CDR3 contains 15 residues. V lost 4 bases and J lost 5, with 18 bases in between. Germline V gives CDR1 SGDLS, CDR2 YYNGEE. The CDR3 spells CASSFSGVNRETQYF. In DNA form, the CDR3 reads TGTGCCAGCAGCTTCTCCGGGGTCAATCGGGAGACCCAGTACTTC.

The chain uses TRBV13 and TRBJ2-7; TRBD2 matches 13 bases. The ends lost 5 bases at V and 7 bases at J; junction bases unmatched: 5. Germline V gene sequence: CDR1 PRHDT, CDR2 FYEKMQ (reference sequence). The length of the CDR3 is 14 residues. CDR3 bases: TGTGCCAGCAGCCAAAGGACTAGCGGGAGAGAGCAGTACTTC. Amino acid sequence: CASSQRTSGREQYF.

The chain links TRBV27 to TRBJ2-7; D unclear. The V and J ends lost 5 bases and 2 bases respectively, with 13 bases between them. Per germline, CDR1 MNHEY and CDR2 SMNVEV (reference sequence). The CDR3 sequence is 14 residues long. DNA for the CDR3: TGTGCCAGCAGTCCCCGGGTGTCGGCCTACGAGCAGTACTTC. Translating gives CASSPRVSAYEQYF.

The genes are TRBV7-9 and TRBJ2-1; 9 bases are shared with TRBD2. Germline CDR1 is SEHNR and CDR2 is FQNEAQ (reference sequence). CDR3 length: 16 residues. V was pared by 1 base and J by 7 bases, with 8 bases of the junction left unmatched. CDR3 nucleotide sequence: TGTGCCAGCAGCTTAGTCTGGGCGGGAGGGCCGAATGAGCAGTTCTTC. It translates to CASSLVWAGGPNEQFF.

The chain combines TRBV2 with TRBJ2-7, with D possibly matching TRBD2 (5 bases). The CDR3 extends over 14 amino acids. Trimming removed 5 bases from V and 8 bases from J, with 19 bases in between. The germline V gene has CDR1 SNHLY and CDR2 FYNNEI. Here the CDR3 reads CASSTLANAPKQYF. The CDR3 nucleotides read TGTGCCAGCAGTACCCTAGCAAATGCCCCAAAGCAGTACTTC. Variable domain in full (rest from reference TRBV2 and TRBJ2-7): EPEVTQTPSHQVTQMGQEVILRCVPISNHLYFYWYRQILGQKVEFLVSFYNNEISEKSEIFDDQFSVERPDGSNFTLKIRSTKLEDSAMYFCASSTLANAPKQYFGPGTRLTVT.

This clone showed up just once. The chain links TRBV10-3 to TRBJ1-2, with 7 positions matching TRBD1. CDR1 and CDR2 (germline): ENHRY, SYGVKD. The trim removed 4 bases at V and 8 bases at J, leaving 7 bases unmatched. The CDR3 sequence is 13 residues long. CDR3 amino acids: CAISANPGQGYTF. The CDR3 DNA is TGTGCCATCAGTGCGAATCCGGGACAGGGCTACACCTTC.

The chain is built from TRBV20-1 and TRBJ2-7; maybe TRBD2 (5 bases). V was clipped by 3 bases and J by 7 bases, with 16 bases between them. The CDR3 extends over 13 amino acids. Per germline, CDR1 DFQATT and CDR2 SNEGSKA (reference sequence). The CDR3 sequence: CSASRTATGEQYF. CDR3 coding DNA: TGCAGTGCTAGTAGAACAGCTACGGGGGAGCAGTACTTC.

The rearrangement links TRBV16 to TRBJ2-7, with 7 bases that match TRBD1. The CDR3 contains 14 residues. Germline CDR1 is KGHSY and CDR2 is FQNENV. Trimming at V came to 4 bases and at J to 4 bases, leaving 7 bases not matched to a gene. CDR3 nucleotide sequence: TGTGCCAGCAGCCCGTCCCGGGACAGTTACGAGCAGTACTTC. This encodes CASSPSRDSYEQYF.

CDR3 region: CASSPNPGTPGEEKLFF. The CDR3 DNA sequence: TGTGCCAGCAGTCCAAATCCCGGGACACCCGGGGAGGAAAAACTGTTTTTT. V gene TRBV28 combines with J gene TRBJ1-4; a weak D match, TRBD1 (6 bases). The CDR3 totals 17 residues. V lost 5 bases, J lost 8 bases, and 24 bases lay in between. Germline lookup yields CDR1 MDHEN and CDR2 SYDVKM.